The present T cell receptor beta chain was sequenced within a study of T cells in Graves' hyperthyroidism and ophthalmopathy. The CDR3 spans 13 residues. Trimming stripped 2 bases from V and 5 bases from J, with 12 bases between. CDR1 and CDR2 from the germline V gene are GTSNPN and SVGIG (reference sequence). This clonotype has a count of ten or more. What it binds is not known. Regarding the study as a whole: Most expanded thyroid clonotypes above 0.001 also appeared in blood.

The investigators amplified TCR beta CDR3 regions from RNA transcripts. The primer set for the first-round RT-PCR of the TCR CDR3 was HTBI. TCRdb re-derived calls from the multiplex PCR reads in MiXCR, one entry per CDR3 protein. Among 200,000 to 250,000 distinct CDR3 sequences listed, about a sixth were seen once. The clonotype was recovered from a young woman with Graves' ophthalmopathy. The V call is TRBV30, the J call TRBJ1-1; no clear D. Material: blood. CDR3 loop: CAWSPDSWTEAFF. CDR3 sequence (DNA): TGTGCCTGGAGTCCCGACTCTTGGACTGAAGCTTTCTTT. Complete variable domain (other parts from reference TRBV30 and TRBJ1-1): SQTIHQWPATLVQPVGSPLSLECTVEGTSNPNLYWYRQAAGRGLQLLFYSVGIGQISSEVPQNLSASRPQDRQFILSSKKLLLSDSGFYLCAWSPDSWTEAFFGQGTRLTVV.